Listed below are T cell receptor beta chains from one sample, sequenced in a study of OX40 agonist ivuxolimab in advanced cancers. TCRdb's copy holds only in-frame clones and misses some; the assay was immunoSEQ multiplex PCR. This sample has 25,000 to 35,000 clones; approximately 84% occur once, and the top ten carry roughly 28%. The material sequenced was CD4+ or CD8+ T cells sorted from blood, taken in a trial of the OX40 agonist ivuxolimab. The receptors were gathered from an adult with an advanced solid tumor such as melanoma, head and neck, liver or kidney cancer. CDR3s include the opening cysteine and the closing phenylalanine or tryptophan. The D gene is left open where the match is weak. A row's size may be missing; if present it is once, few, many or a size class.

TRBV6-5	TRBJ2-5	.	.	TGTGCCAGCAGTTACTCGTCGGACGGACGAACCCAGTACTTC	CASSYSSDGRTQYF
TRBV5-1	TRBJ1-4	.	medium-sized	TGCGCCAGCAGCTTGGAGGGGGGCGATGGCGAAAAACTGTTTTTT	CASSLEGGDGEKLFF
TRBV7-8	TRBJ2-1	TRBD2	.	TGTGCCAGCAGCTTAGGAGCTAGCGGCTACAATGAGCAGTTCTTC	CASSLGASGYNEQFF
TRBV28	TRBJ2-5	.	.	TGTGCCAGCACCGAACAGGGAGTCGGGGAGACCCAGTACTTC	CASTEQGVGETQYF
TRBV6-6	TRBJ2-3	TRBD2	.	TGTGCCAGCAGACGCGTTACTAGCGGGAGCACAGATACGCAGTATTTT	CASRRVTSGSTDTQYF
TRBV11-2	TRBJ2-1	.	.	TGTGCCAGCAGCTTAGGCGAGGACCGATACAATGAGCAGTTCTTC	CASSLGEDRYNEQFF
TRBV7-9	TRBJ2-7	TRBD1	few	TGTGCCAGCAGCCCAGGTGGGGCAGGGGGCATAAACGAGCAGTACTTC	CASSPGGAGGINEQYF
TRBV7-2	TRBJ2-1	TRBD2	.	TGTGCCAGCAGCGCAATCGGGGGGGCAATCGATGAGCAGTTCTTC	CASSAIGGAIDEQFF
TRBV2	TRBJ1-4	.	.	TGTGCCAGCACCTCAGCGGGACCAACTAATGAAAAACTGTTTTTT	CASTSAGPTNEKLFF
TRBV7-9	TRBJ1-2	.	.	TGTGCCAGCAGCCCAACCCGGGACCTCAACTATGGCTACACCTTC	CASSPTRDLNYGYTF
TRBV19	TRBJ2-7	.	.	TGTGCCAGTAGTATGCCAGGGGGGTCCTACGAGCAGTACTTC	CASSMPGGSYEQYF